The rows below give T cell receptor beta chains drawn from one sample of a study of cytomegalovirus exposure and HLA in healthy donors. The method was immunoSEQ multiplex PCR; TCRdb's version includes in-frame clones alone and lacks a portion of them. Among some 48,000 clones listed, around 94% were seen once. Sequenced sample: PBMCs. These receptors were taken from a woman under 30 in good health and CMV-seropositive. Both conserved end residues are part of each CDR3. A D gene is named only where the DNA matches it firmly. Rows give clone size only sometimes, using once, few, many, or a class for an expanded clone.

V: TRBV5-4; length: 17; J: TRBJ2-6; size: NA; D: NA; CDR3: CASSPVTRPSGANVLTF; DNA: TGTGCCAGCAGCCCGGTGACTAGACCCTCTGGGGCCAACGTCCTGACTTTC
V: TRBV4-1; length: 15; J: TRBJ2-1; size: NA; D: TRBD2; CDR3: CASSDLAGYYNEQFF; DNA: TGCGCCAGCAGCGATCTAGCGGGTTACTACAATGAGCAGTTCTTC
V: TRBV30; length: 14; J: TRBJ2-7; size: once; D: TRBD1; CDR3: CAYTTGVNSYEQYF; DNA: TGTGCCTACACTACAGGGGTAAACTCCTACGAGCAGTACTTC
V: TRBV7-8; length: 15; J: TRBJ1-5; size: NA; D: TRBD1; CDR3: CASSGGTASNQPQHF; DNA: TGTGCCAGCAGCGGGGGGACAGCTAGCAATCAGCCCCAGCATTTT
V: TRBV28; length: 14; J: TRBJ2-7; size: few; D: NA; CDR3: CASSTPGQAYEQYF; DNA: TGTGCCAGCAGCACACCGGGACAAGCCTACGAGCAGTACTTC
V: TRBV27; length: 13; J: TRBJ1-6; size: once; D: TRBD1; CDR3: CASRTGDNSPLHF; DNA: TGTGCCAGCCGGACAGGGGATAATTCACCCCTCCACTTT
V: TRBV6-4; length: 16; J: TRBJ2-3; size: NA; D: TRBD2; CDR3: CASSDSGLAGADTQYF; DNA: TGTGCCAGCAGTGACTCGGGACTAGCGGGAGCAGATACGCAGTATTTT
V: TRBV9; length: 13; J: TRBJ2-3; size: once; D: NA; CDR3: CASSTGHQYTQYF; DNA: TGTGCCAGCAGTACAGGTCACCAATATACGCAGTATTTT
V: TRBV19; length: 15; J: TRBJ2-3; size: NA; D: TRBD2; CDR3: CASRLASGNTDTQYF; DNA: TGTGCCAGTAGGCTAGCTAGCGGGAATACAGATACGCAGTATTTT
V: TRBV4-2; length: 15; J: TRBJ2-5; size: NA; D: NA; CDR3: CASSQIPSVEETQYF; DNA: TGTGCCAGCAGCCAAATCCCTAGCGTGGAAGAGACCCAGTACTTC
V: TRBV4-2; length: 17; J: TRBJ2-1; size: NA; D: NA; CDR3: CASSQSQERSSYNEQFF; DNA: TGTGCCAGCAGCCAAAGCCAAGAGCGGAGCTCCTACAATGAGCAGTTCTTC
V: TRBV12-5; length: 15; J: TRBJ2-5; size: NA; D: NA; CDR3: CARVVKTGFKETQYF; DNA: TGTGCTAGAGTGGTCAAAACAGGGTTCAAAGAGACCCAGTACTTC
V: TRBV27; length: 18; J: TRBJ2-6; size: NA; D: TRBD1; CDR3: CASRRTGTGFSGANVLTF; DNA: TGTGCCAGCAGACGCACCGGGACAGGGTTCTCTGGGGCCAACGTCCTGACTTTC
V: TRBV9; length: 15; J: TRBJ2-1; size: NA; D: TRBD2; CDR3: CASSAAAGGYNEQFF; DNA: TGTGCCAGCAGCGCGGCAGCGGGAGGGTACAATGAGCAGTTCTTC
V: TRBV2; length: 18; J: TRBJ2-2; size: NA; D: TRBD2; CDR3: CASSVGKTSGDNTGELFF; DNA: TGTGCCAGCAGTGTCGGGAAAACTAGCGGAGACAACACCGGGGAGCTGTTTTTT
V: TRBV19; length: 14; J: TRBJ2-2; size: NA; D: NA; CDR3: CASTHGYGTGELFF; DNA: TGTGCCAGTACCCACGGTTACGGCACCGGGGAGCTGTTTTTT
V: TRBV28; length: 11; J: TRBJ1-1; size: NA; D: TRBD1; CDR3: CASSDRVQAFF; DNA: TGTGCCAGCAGTGACAGGGTACAAGCTTTCTTT
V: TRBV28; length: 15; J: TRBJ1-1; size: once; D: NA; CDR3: CASSLRAGWNTEAFF; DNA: TGTGCCAGCAGTTTACGAGCAGGGTGGAACACTGAAGCTTTCTTT
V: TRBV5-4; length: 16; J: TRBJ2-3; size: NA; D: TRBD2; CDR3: CASSPPKGLGKDTQYF; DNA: TGTGCCAGCAGCCCCCCCAAAGGACTAGGGAAAGATACGCAGTATTTT
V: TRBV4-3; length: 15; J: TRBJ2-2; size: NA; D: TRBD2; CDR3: CASSRGLEYSGELFF; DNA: TGCGCCAGCAGCCGAGGACTAGAATACTCCGGGGAGCTGTTTTTT
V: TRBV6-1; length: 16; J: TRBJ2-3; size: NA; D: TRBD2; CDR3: CASSAVAGGQGDTQYF; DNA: TGTGCCAGCAGTGCCGTAGCGGGAGGGCAAGGAGATACGCAGTATTTT
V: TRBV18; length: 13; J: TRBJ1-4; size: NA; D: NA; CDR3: CASSPLQGEKLFF; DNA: TGTGCCAGCTCACCATTGCAGGGGGAAAAACTGTTTTTT
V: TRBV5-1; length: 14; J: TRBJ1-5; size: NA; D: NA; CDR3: CASSLAPAGQPQHF; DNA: TGCGCCAGCAGCTTGGCTCCGGCAGGACAGCCCCAGCATTTT
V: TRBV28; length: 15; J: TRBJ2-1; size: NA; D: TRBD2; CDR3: CASRSGTSGNNEQFF; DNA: TGTGCCAGCAGGTCCGGGACTAGCGGGAACAATGAGCAGTTCTTC
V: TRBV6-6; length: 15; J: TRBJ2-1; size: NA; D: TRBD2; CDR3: CASSYSAGGPNEQFF; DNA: TGTGCCAGCAGTTACTCTGCGGGAGGGCCCAATGAGCAGTTCTTC
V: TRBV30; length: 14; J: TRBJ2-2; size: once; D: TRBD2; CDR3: CAQGLAGWTGELFF; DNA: TGTGCTCAAGGACTAGCGGGATGGACCGGGGAGCTGTTTTTT
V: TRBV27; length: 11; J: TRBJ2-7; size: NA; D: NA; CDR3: CASQWTYEQYF; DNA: TGTGCCAGCCAATGGACATACGAGCAGTACTTC
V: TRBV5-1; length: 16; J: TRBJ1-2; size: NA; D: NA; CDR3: CASSLARGTANYGYTF; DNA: TGCGCCAGCAGCTTGGCAAGGGGGACGGCGAACTATGGCTACACCTTC
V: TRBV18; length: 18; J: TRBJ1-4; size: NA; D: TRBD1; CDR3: CASSTGQGWSATNEKLFF; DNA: TGTGCCAGCTCAACGGGACAGGGGTGGTCTGCAACTAATGAAAAACTGTTTTTT
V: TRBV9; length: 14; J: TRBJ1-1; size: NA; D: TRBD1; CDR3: CASSGQGVNTEAFF; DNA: TGTGCCAGCAGCGGACAGGGGGTGAACACTGAAGCTTTCTTT
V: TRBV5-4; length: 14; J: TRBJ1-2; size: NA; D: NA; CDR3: CASSPPTGMYGYTF; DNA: TGTGCCAGCAGTCCACCTACAGGGATGTATGGCTACACCTTC
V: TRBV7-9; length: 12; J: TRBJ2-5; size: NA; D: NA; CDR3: CASSLLSETQYF; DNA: TGTGCCAGCAGCTTACTTTCAGAGACCCAGTACTTC
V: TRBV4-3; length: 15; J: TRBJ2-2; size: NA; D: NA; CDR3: CASSQRADWGGELFF; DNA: TGCGCCAGCAGCCAGAGGGCAGACTGGGGCGGGGAGCTGTTTTTT
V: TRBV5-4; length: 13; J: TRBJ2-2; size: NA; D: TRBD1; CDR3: CASSDRGPGELFF; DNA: TGTGCCAGCAGCGACAGGGGGCCAGGGGAGCTGTTTTTT
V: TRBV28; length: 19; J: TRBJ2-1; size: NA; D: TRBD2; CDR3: CASSSRTSLINVSYNEQFF; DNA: TGTGCCAGCAGTTCAAGGACTAGCTTGATTAATGTTTCCTACAATGAGCAGTTCTTC